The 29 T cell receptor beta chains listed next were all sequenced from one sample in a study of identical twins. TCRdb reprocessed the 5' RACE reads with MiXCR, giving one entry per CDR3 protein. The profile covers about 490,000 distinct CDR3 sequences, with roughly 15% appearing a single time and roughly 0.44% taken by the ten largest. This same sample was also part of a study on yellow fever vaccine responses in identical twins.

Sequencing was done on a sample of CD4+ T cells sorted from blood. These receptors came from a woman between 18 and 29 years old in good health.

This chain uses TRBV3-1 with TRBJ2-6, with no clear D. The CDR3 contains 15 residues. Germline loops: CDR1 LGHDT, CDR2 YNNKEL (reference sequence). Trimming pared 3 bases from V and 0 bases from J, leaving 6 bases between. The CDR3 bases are TGTGCCAGCAGCCACACTAACTCTGGGGCCAACGTCCTGACTTTC. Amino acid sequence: CASSHTNSGANVLTF.

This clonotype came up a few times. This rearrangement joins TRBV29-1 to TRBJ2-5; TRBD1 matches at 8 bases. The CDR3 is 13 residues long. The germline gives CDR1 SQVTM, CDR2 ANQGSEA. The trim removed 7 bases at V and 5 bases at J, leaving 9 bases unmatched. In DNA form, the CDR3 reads TGCAGCGCTTCGGACAGGGTAGAGGAGACCCAGTACTTC. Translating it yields CSASDRVEETQYF.

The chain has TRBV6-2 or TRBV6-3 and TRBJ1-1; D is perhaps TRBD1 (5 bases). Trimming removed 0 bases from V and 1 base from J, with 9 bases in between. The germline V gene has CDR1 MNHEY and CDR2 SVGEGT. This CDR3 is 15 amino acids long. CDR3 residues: CASSYSGVSNTEAFF. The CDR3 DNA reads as TGTGCCAGCAGTTACTCGGGGGTCTCGAACACTGAAGCTTTCTTT.

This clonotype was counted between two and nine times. CDR3 in DNA: TGCGCCAGCAGCCCCGGACTAGTCATCTACAATGAGCAGTTCTTC. It translates to CASSPGLVIYNEQFF. V usage is TRBV5-1 and J usage is TRBJ2-1; 7 bases fit TRBD2. The CDR3 is 15 amino acids. V was pared by 4 bases and J by 3 bases, with 7 bases of the junction left unmatched. Germline-derived CDR1 and CDR2 are SGHRS and YFSETQ.

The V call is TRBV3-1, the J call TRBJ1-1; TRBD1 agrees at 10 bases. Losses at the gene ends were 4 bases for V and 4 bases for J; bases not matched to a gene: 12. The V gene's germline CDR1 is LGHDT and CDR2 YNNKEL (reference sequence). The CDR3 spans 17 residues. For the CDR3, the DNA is TGTGCCAGCAGCCGGAGACAGGGGGCATCGGAGGGCACTGAAGCTTTCTTT. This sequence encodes CASSRRQGASEGTEAFF.

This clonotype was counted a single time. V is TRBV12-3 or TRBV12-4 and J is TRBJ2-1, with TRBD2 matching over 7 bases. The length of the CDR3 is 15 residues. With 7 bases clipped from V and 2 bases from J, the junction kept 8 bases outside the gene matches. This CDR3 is CASILLAGAYNEQFF. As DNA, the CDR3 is TGTGCCAGCATTCTTCTCGCGGGGGCCTACAATGAGCAGTTCTTC.

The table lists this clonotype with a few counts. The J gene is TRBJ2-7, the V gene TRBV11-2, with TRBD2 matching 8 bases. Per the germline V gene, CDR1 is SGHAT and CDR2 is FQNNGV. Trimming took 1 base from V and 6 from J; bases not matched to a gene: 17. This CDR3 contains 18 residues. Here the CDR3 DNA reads TGTGCCAGCAGCTTAGTTTTTGCCCTTAGCGGGGTCCCTCTCGAGCAGTACTTC. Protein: CASSLVFALSGVPLEQYF.

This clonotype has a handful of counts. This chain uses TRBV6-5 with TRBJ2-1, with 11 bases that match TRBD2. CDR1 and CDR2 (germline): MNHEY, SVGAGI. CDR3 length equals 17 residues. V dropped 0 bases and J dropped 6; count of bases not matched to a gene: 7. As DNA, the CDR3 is TGTGCCAGCAGTTACTCTATTACTAGCGGGAGTGGCAATGAGCAGTTCTTC. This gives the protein CASSYSITSGSGNEQFF.

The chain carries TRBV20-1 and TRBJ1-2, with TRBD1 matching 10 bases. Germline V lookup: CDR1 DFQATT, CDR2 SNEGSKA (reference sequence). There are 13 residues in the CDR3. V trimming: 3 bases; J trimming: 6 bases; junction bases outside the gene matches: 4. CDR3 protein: CSASRDRGDGYTF. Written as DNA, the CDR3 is TGCAGTGCTAGCAGGGACAGGGGTGATGGCTACACCTTC.

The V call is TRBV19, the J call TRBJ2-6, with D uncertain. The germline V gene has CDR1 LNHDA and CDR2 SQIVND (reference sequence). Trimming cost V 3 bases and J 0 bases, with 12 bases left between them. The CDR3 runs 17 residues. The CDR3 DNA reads TGTGCCAGTAGTATGGGGTCAAGGACCTCTGGGGCCAACGTCCTGACTTTC. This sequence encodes CASSMGSRTSGANVLTF.

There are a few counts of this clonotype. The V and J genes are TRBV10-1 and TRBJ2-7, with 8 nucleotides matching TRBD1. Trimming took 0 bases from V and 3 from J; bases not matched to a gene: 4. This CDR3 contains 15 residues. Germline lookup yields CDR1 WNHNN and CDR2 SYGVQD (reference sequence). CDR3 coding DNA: TGCGCCAGCAGTGAGTCTAGGACAGGGAGCTACGAGCAGTACTTC. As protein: CASSESRTGSYEQYF.

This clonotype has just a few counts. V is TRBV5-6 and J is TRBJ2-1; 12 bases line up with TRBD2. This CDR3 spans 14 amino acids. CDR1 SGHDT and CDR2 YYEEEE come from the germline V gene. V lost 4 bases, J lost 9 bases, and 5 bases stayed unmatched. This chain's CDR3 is CASSPSGGAIEQFF. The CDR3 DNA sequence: TGTGCCAGCAGCCCTAGCGGGGGGGCTATTGAGCAGTTCTTC.

As DNA, the CDR3 is TGTGCCAGCAGTTCCGTGGGAGAGCAGTTCTTC. Translation: CASSSVGEQFF. The chain carries TRBV12-3 or TRBV12-4 and TRBJ2-1, with D unresolved. The CDR3 is 11 amino acids. Trimming removed 4 bases at V and 10 bases at J, with 8 bases between.

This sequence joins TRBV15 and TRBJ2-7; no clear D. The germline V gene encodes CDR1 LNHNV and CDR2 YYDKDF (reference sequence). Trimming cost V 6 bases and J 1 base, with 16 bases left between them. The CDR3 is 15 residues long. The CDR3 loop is CATRSGTAPSYEQYV. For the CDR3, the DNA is TGTGCCACCAGATCAGGCACAGCTCCGTCCTACGAGCAGTACGTC.

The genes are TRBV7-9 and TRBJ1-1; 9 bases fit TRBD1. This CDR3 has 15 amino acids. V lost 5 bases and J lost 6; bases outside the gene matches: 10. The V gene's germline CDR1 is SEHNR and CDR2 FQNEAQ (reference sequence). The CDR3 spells CASSQEDRGVAEAFF. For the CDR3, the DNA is TGTGCCAGCAGCCAAGAGGACAGGGGAGTTGCTGAAGCTTTCTTT.

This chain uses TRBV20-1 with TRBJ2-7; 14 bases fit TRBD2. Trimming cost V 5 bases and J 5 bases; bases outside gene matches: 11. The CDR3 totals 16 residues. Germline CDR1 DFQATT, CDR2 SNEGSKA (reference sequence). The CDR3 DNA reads TGCAGTGCTGTGGGGACTAGCGGGAGTAGAGGGGACGAGCAGTACTTC. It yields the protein CSAVGTSGSRGDEQYF.

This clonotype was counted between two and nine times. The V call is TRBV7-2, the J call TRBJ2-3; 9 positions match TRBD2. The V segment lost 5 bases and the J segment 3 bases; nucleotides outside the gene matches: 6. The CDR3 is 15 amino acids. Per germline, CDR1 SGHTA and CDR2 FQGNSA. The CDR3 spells CASSPSAGGTDTQYF. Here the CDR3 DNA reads TGTGCCAGCAGCCCTTCAGCGGGAGGTACAGATACGCAGTATTTT.

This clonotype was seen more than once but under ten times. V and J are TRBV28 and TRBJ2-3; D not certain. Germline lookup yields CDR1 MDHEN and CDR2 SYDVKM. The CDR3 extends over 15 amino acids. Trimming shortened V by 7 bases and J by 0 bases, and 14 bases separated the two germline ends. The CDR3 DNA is TGTGCCAGCACCAGTTTCGGCGGTAGCACAGATACGCAGTATTTT. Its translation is CASTSFGGSTDTQYF.

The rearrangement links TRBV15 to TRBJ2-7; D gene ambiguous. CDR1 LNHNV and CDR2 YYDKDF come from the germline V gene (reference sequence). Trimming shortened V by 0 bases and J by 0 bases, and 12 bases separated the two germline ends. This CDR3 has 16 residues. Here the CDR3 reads CATSRDQLTGSYEQYF. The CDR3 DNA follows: TGTGCCACCAGCAGAGATCAATTGACGGGCTCCTACGAGCAGTACTTC.

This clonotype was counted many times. Here the CDR3 reads CASSTLGGGPYNEQFF. In DNA, the CDR3 is TGTGCCAGCAGTACTCTAGGGGGAGGCCCCTACAATGAGCAGTTCTTC. The chain uses TRBV12-3 or TRBV12-4 and TRBJ2-1; D assignment may be TRBD1 or TRBD2 (6 bases each). The CDR3 length is 16 residues. The germline V and J ends were trimmed by 5 bases and 2 bases, with 16 bases remaining between them.

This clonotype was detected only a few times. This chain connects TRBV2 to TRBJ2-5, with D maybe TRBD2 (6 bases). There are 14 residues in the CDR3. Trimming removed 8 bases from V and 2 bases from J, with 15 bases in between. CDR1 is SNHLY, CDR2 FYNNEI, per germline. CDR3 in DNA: TGTGCCAGCTTAGCGGTTATCAAACAAGAGACCCAGTACTTC. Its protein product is CASLAVIKQETQYF.

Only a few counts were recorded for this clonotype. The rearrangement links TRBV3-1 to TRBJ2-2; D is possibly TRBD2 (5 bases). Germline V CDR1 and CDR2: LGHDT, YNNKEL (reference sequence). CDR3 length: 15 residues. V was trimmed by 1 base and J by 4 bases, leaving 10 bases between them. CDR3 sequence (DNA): TGTGCCAGCAGCCAAGTTTCGGGGAGCACCGGGGAGCTGTTTTTT. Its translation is CASSQVSGSTGELFF. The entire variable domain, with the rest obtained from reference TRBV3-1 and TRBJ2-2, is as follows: DTAVSQTPKYLVTQMGNDKSIKCEQNLGHDTMYWYKQDSKKFLKIMFSYNNKELIINETVPNRFSPKSPDKAHLNLHINSLELGDSAVYFCASSQVSGSTGELFFGEGSRLTVL.

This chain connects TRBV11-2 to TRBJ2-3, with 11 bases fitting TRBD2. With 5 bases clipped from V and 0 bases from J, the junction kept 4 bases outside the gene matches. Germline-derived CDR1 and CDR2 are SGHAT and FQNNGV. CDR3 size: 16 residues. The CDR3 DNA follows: TGTGCCAGCAGCAATAGACTAGCGGGGAGCACAGATACGCAGTATTTT. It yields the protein CASSNRLAGSTDTQYF.

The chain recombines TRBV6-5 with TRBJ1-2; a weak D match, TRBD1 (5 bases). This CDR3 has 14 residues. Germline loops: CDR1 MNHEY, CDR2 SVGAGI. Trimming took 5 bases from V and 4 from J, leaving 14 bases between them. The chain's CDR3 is CASSNGAGSYGYTF. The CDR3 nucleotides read TGTGCCAGCAGTAACGGGGCAGGGAGCTATGGCTACACCTTC.

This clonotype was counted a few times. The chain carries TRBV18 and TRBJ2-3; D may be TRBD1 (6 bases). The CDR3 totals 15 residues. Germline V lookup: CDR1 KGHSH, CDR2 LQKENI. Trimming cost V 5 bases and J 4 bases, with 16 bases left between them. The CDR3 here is CASSMSKGVSDTQYF. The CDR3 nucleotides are TGTGCCAGCTCAATGTCTAAGGGGGTGTCAGATACGCAGTATTTT. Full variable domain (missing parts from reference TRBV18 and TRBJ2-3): NAGVMQNPRHLVRRRGQEARLRCSPMKGHSHVYWYRQLPEEGLKFMVYLQKENIIDESGMPKERFSAEFPKEGPSILRIQQVVRGDSAAYFCASSMSKGVSDTQYFGPGTRLTVL.

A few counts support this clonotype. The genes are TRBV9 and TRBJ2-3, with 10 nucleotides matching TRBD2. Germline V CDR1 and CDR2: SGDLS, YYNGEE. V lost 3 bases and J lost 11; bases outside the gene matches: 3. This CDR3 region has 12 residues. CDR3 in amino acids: CASSGLAGLQYF. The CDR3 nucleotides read TGTGCCAGCAGCGGACTAGCGGGTTTGCAGTATTTT. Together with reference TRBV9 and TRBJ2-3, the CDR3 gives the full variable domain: DSGVTQTPKHLITATGQRVTLRCSPRSGDLSVYWYQQSLDQGLQFLIQYYNGEERAKGNILERFSAQQFPDLHSELNLSSLELGDSALYFCASSGLAGLQYFGPGTRLTVL.

The CDR3 nucleotides read TGTGCCAGCGCCCCAACAGGGTCCGGGGTTAACGAGCAGTACGTC. Its protein is CASAPTGSGVNEQYV. This chain connects TRBV7-6 to TRBJ2-7; D perhaps matches TRBD1 (6 bases). Germline assignment: CDR1 SGHVS and CDR2 FNYEAQ. The CDR3 is made up of 15 amino acids. Trimming pared 8 bases from V and 5 bases from J, leaving 22 bases between.

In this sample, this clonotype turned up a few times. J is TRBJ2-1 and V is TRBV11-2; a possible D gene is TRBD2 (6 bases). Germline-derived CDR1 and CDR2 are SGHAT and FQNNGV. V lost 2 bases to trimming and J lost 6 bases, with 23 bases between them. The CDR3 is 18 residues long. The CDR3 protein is CASSLRRLSSANINEQFF. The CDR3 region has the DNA TGTGCCAGCAGCTTAAGGCGTCTGTCTAGCGCGAATATCAATGAGCAGTTCTTC.

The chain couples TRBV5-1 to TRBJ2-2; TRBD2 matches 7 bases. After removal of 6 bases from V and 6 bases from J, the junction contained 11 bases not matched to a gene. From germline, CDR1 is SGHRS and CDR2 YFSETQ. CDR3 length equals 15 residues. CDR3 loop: CASIDTGGVPGELFF. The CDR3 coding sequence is TGCGCCAGCATTGACACGGGGGGAGTGCCCGGGGAGCTGTTTTTT.